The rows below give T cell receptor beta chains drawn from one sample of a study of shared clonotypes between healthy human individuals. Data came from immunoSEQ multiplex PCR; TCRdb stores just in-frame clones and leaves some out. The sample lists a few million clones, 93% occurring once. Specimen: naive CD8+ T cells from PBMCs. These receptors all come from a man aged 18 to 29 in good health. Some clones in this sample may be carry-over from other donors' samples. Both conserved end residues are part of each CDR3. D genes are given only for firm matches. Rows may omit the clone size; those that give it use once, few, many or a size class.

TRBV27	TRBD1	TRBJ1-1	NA	CASSLSLVVGTGVEGTEAFF	TGTGCCAGCAGTTTATCGTTAGTGGTTGGGACAGGGGTTGAGGGCACTGAAGCTTTCTTT
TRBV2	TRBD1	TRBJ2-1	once	CASSGGTGSYNEQFF	TGTGCCAGCAGTGGTGGGACAGGCTCCTACAATGAGCAGTTCTTC
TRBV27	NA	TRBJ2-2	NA	CASSPSWGENTGELFF	TGTGCCAGCAGTCCGAGTTGGGGGGAGAACACCGGGGAGCTGTTTTTT
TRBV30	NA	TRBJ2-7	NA	CAWSFDSHWSTEQYF	TGTGCCTGGTCTTTTGACAGCCATTGGTCTACGGAGCAGTACTTC
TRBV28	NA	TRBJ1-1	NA	CASRAGGYTEAFF	TGTGCCAGCAGGGCGGGGGGCTACACTGAAGCTTTCTTT
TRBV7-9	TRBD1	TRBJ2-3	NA	CASSPERGRADTQYF	TGTGCCAGCAGCCCAGAGAGGGGGCGCGCAGATACGCAGTATTTT
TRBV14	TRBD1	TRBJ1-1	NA	CASSQGRTGMRAFF	TGTGCCAGCAGCCAAGGTCGGACAGGTATGAGAGCTTTCTTT
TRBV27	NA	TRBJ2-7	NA	CASSSGHPYEQYF	TGTGCCAGCAGTTCTGGACACCCCTACGAGCAGTACTTC
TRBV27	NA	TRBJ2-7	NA	CASSFSAYSYEQYF	TGTGCCAGCAGTTTTAGCGCATACTCCTACGAGCAGTACTTC
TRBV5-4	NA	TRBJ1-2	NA	CASSSQGLLGYTF	TGTGCCAGCAGCTCTCAGGGACTTTTAGGCTACACCTTC
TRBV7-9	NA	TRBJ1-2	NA	CASSLVYRAPHGYTF	TGTGCCAGCAGCTTAGTCTACCGGGCCCCCCATGGCTACACCTTC
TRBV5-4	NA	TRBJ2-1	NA	CASSYHGEQFF	TGTGCCAGCAGCTACCATGGTGAGCAGTTCTTC
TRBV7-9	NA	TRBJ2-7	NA	CASSSNRGGPYEQYF	TGTGCCAGCAGCTCTAACAGGGGGGGCCCCTACGAGCAGTACTTC
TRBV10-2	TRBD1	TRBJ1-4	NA	CASSEIQGAREKLFF	TGCGCCAGCAGTGAGATTCAGGGGGCGCGTGAAAAACTGTTTTTT
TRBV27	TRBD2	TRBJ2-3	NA	CASSGRASGQKVSTDTQYF	TGTGCCAGCAGTGGTCGGGCTAGCGGGCAAAAAGTTAGCACAGATACGCAGTATTTT
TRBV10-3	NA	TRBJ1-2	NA	CAISPPGHLAYGYTF	TGTGCCATCAGCCCTCCGGGACATCTTGCCTATGGCTACACCTTC
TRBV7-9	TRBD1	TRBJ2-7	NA	CASSGAPRDRWNEQYF	TGTGCCAGCAGCGGGGCCCCCCGGGACAGGTGGAACGAGCAGTACTTC
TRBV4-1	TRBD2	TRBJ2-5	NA	CASSPRLTGGSGETQYF	TGCGCCAGCAGCCCCCGCCTGACGGGAGGGTCAGGAGAGACCCAGTACTTC
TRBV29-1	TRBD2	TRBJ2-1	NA	CSVAPSGAYNEQFF	TGCAGCGTTGCCCCTAGCGGGGCTTACAATGAGCAGTTCTTC
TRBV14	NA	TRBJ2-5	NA	CASSQIQETQYF	TGTGCCAGCAGCCAGATCCAAGAGACCCAGTACTTC
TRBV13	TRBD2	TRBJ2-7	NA	CASSLNGRALYEQYF	TGTGCCAGCAGCTTAAACGGGAGGGCCCTCTACGAGCAGTACTTC
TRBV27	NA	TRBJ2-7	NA	CASRTPGSYEQYF	TGTGCCAGCAGGACTCCGGGGTCCTACGAGCAGTACTTC
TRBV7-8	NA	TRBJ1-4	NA	CASSEGVQLYATNEKLFF	TGTGCCAGCAGCGAAGGGGTCCAACTGTATGCAACTAATGAAAAACTGTTTTTT